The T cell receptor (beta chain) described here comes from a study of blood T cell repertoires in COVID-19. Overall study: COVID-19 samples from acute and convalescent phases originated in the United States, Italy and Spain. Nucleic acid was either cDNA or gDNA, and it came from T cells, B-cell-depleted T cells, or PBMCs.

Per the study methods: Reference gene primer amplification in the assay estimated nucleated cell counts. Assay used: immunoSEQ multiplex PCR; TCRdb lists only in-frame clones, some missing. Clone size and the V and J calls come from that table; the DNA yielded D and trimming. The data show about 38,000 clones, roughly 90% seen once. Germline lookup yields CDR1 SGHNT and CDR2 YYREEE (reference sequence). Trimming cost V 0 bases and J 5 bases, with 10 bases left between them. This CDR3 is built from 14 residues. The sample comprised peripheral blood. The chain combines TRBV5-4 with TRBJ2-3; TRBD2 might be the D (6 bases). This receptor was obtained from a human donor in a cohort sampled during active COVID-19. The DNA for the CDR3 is TGTGCCAGCAGCTTGGATAGGAGGGGAGATACGCAGTATTTT. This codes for CASSLDRRGDTQYF. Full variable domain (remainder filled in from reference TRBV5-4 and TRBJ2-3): ETGVTQSPTHLIKTRGQQVTLRCSSQSGHNTVSWYQQALGQGPQFIFQYYREEENGRGNFPPRFSGLQFPNYSSELNVNALELDDSALYLCASSLDRRGDTQYFGPGTRLTVL.